The entry that follows covers one TCR beta chain sequence. The data derive from a study of technical replicates of blood from several donors. CDR1 SGHAT and CDR2 FQNNGV come from the germline V gene. The CDR3 covers 14 residues. Trimming at V came to 3 bases and at J to 8 bases, leaving 6 bases not matched to a gene. Libraries were prepared by immunoSEQ multiplex PCR; TCRdb keeps only in-frame clonotypes and omits some of them. This table has 65,000 to 90,000 clones, around 85% appearing once. What was sequenced was PBMCs. This receptor was taken from a human donor in good health. Some clones in this sample may be carry-over from other donors' samples. V and J are TRBV11-2 and TRBJ2-3; 9 nucleotides match TRBD2. In nucleotides, the CDR3 is TGTGCCAGCAGCTTTGGGCTAGCGGGGCGTACGCAGTATTTT. Translating it yields CASSFGLAGRTQYF.